The clone carrying this T cell receptor beta chain was seen repeatedly, ten times or more. What it binds is unknown. Making TCR cDNA involved 5'RACE template switching, which added UMIs and a universal primer site. TCRdb re-analysed the 5' RACE reads in MiXCR, keeping a single row per CDR3 protein. The sample shows a few hundred thousand distinct CDR3 sequences, about 4% of them seen only once. This CDR3 spans 15 amino acids. The V gene's germline CDR1 is SQVTM and CDR2 ANQGSEA. With 6 bases clipped from V and 2 bases from J, the junction kept 10 bases outside the gene matches. The sample originates from a study of T cells after yellow fever vaccination. Study findings and constraints: A minor fraction of clonotypes spanned both CD4 and CD8 compartments.

The specimen was PBMCs, collected 5 days after the yellow fever booster vaccination. This receptor was identified in a man aged 18 to 29 who received the YFV17D yellow fever vaccine. This sequence joins TRBV29-1 and TRBJ1-5; TRBD1 agrees at 7 bases. In DNA, the CDR3 is TGCAGCGTCTCACAGGGGTTATTAGGCAATCAGCCCCAGCATTTT. It is translated as CSVSQGLLGNQPQHF.